The clone carrying this T cell receptor (beta chain) occurred many times. This entry belongs to a study of T cells in Graves' hyperthyroidism and ophthalmopathy. It was 10 ml of fresh peripheral blood that supplied the PBMCs. CDR1 is SGHRS, CDR2 YFSETQ, per germline. Germline trimming cut 1 base from V and 6 bases from J; bases unmatched to any gene: 8. The CDR3 has 15 residues. The source material, RNA transcripts, was used to amplify TCR beta CDR3 regions. TCR CDR3 underwent first-round RT-PCR with the HTBI primer set. TCRdb passed the multiplex PCR reads through MiXCR, listing each CDR3 protein once. This table holds under 300,000 distinct CDR3 sequences, approximately 14% found once.

This sequence was found in a woman in her fifties or sixties with Graves' hyperthyroidism that later progressed to Graves' ophthalmopathy. Sequencing was carried out using blood. The rearrangement joins TRBV5-1 to TRBJ2-7; 9 nucleotides agree with TRBD1. The CDR3 loop is CASSLTGTGLSEQYF. In nucleotides, the CDR3 is TGCGCCAGCAGCTTGACCGGGACAGGGCTTTCCGAGCAGTACTTC.